The 25 T cell receptor beta chains given below trace back to one sample, sequenced in a study of OX40 agonist ivuxolimab in advanced cancers. Here immunoSEQ multiplex PCR was the method, and the copy in TCRdb shows in-frame clones only, minus some. The sample comprises 59,000 or so clones, roughly 80% of which are singletons, and less than 4.5% rests with the top ten. Specimen: CD4+ or CD8+ T cells sorted from blood, collected in a trial of the OX40 agonist ivuxolimab. The receptors come from an adult with an advanced solid tumor such as melanoma, head and neck, liver or kidney cancer.

The chain links TRBV18 to TRBJ1-3, with no clear D. The germline V gene encodes CDR1 KGHSH and CDR2 LQKENI. This CDR3 is 16 amino acids long. The V gene lost 5 bases and the J gene lost 0 bases, with 14 bases spanning the gap. CDR3 bases: TGTGCCAGCTCAACGACGACTGTTTCCTCTGGAAACACCATATATTTT. This codes for CASSTTTVSSGNTIYF.

The sample holds one count of this clone. The rearrangement uses TRBV7-2 and TRBJ2-7, with unresolved D. Germline loops: CDR1 SGHTA, CDR2 FQGNSA. This CDR3 has 16 residues. The V gene lost 2 bases and the J gene lost 1 base, with 15 bases spanning the gap. The CDR3, as DNA: TGTGCCAGCAGCTTAAATACAGCCAGCCTTTCCTACGAGCAGTACTTC. This gives the protein CASSLNTASLSYEQYF.

This rearrangement joins TRBV9 to TRBJ2-2; D is possibly TRBD1 or TRBD2 (5 bases each). V lost 1 base and J lost 4, with 8 bases in between. This CDR3 has 14 residues. The germline V gene has CDR1 SGDLS and CDR2 YYNGEE. Here the CDR3 reads CASSVSGSTGELFF. CDR3 sequence (DNA): TGTGCCAGCAGCGTATCAGGGAGCACCGGGGAGCTGTTTTTT.

V usage is TRBV5-6 and J usage is TRBJ1-5; D unclear. The CDR3 runs 15 residues. The V end lost 0 bases, the J end lost 0 bases, and 7 bases lay between the germline ends. Germline V lookup: CDR1 SGHDT, CDR2 YYEEEE. CDR3 coding DNA: TGTGCCAGCAGCTTGGGCCCCGATAGCAATCAGCCCCAGCATTTT. Protein: CASSLGPDSNQPQHF.

This clone came up a few times. This chain connects TRBV11-2 to TRBJ2-6, with 8 bases identical to TRBD1. This CDR3 contains 17 residues. CDR1 and CDR2 from the germline V gene are SGHAT and FQNNGV. Trimming removed 6 bases from V and 3 bases from J; junction bases left unmatched: 10. The CDR3 sequence is CASSHTPGGVGANVLTF. For the CDR3, the DNA is TGTGCCAGCAGTCACACACCAGGGGGCGTTGGGGCCAACGTCCTGACTTTC.

This clone has a single count. This chain uses TRBV4-1 with TRBJ2-3; 10 bases align to TRBD2. The CDR3 is made up of 17 amino acids. Germline trimming cut 4 bases from V and 5 bases from J; bases unmatched to any gene: 12. Germline CDR1 is MGHRA and CDR2 is YSYEKL. CDR3 protein: CASSRENSGGAGDTQYF. The CDR3 DNA sequence: TGCGCCAGCAGCCGAGAAAACAGCGGGGGGGCCGGAGATACGCAGTATTTT.

This clone was seen only once. The chain couples TRBV7-9 to TRBJ2-3; no firm D call. V was cut by 3 bases and J by 6 bases, with 10 bases left in between. This CDR3 contains 13 residues. CDR1 is SEHNR, CDR2 FQNEAQ, per germline (reference sequence). This chain's CDR3 is CASSFGTVDTQYF. In DNA, the CDR3 is TGTGCCAGCAGCTTTGGAACGGTGGATACGCAGTATTTT.

The rearrangement links TRBV2 to TRBJ1-6; no clear D. The V end lost 5 bases, the J end lost 9 bases, and 5 bases lay between the germline ends. The germline CDR1 and CDR2 sequences are SNHLY and FYNNEI. The CDR3 extends over 11 amino acids. The CDR3 protein is CASSMGSPLHF. DNA for the CDR3: TGTGCCAGCAGTATGGGTTCACCCCTCCACTTT.

V and J are TRBV7-2 and TRBJ1-5; 7 bases line up with TRBD1. Trimming removed 5 bases from V and 0 bases from J; junction bases left unmatched: 1. Germline-derived CDR1 and CDR2 are SGHTA and FQGNSA. The CDR3 runs to 14 residues. The CDR3 DNA reads TGTGCCAGCAGCAGGGACAGTAGCAATCAGCCCCAGCATTTT. As protein: CASSRDSSNQPQHF.

V gene TRBV7-2 combines with J gene TRBJ2-5, with 11 bases lining up with TRBD2. There are 14 residues in the CDR3. Germline loops: CDR1 SGHTA, CDR2 FQGNSA. Trimming cost V 6 bases and J 5 bases; bases outside gene matches: 5. In DNA, the CDR3 is TGTGCCAGCAGGATTAGCGGGGGGGCGGAGACCCAGTACTTC. Its translation is CASRISGGAETQYF.

The chain carries TRBV7-5 and TRBJ1-6. TRBV7-5 counts as a pseudogene. The CDR3 loop spans 15 amino acids. In DNA, the CDR3 is TGTGCCAGCAGCTTAGTGTCTCAGGGAGGTTCACCCCTCCACTTT. Its protein is CASSLVSQGGSPLHF.

The chain joins TRBV7-9 to TRBJ1-1, with D tentatively TRBD1 (5 bases). The germline CDR1 and CDR2 sequences are SEHNR and FQNEAQ (reference sequence). With 4 bases removed from V and 4 bases from J, the gap between germline ends came to 7 bases. The CDR3 spans 12 residues. The CDR3 bases are TGTGCCAGCAGCTCGGGGCGCACTGAAGCTTTCTTT. This gives the protein CASSSGRTEAFF.

This clone was counted once. The V gene is TRBV18, the J gene TRBJ2-5; 9 positions match TRBD2. Losses at the gene ends were 1 base for V and 1 base for J; bases not matched to a gene: 4. The CDR3 contains 16 residues. Germline CDR1 is KGHSH and CDR2 is LQKENI. The CDR3 DNA reads TGTGCCAGCTCACCACTAGCGGGAGCCGCCCAAGAGACCCAGTACTTC. Translating gives CASSPLAGAAQETQYF.

V usage is TRBV6-6 and J usage is TRBJ2-5; TRBD1 might be the D (6 bases). The CDR3 totals 12 residues. In germline, CDR1 is MNHNY, CDR2 SVGAGI (reference sequence). The V gene lost 5 bases and the J gene lost 5 bases, with 9 bases spanning the gap. The DNA of the CDR3 is TGTGCCAGCAGTAGGGGGATTGAGACCCAGTACTTC. Protein sequence: CASSRGIETQYF.

The rearrangement uses TRBV5-5 and TRBJ1-1, with 7 bases aligning to TRBD1. CDR1 and CDR2 (germline): SGHKS, YYEKEE (reference sequence). This CDR3 contains 15 residues. Germline trimming cut 0 bases from V and 1 base from J; bases unmatched to any gene: 3. CDR3 region: CASSLETGRNTEAFF. The CDR3 DNA is TGTGCCAGCAGCTTGGAGACAGGGAGGAACACTGAAGCTTTCTTT.

J is TRBJ2-1 and V is TRBV29-1, with 8 bases matching TRBD2. With V trimmed by 5 bases and J by 4 bases, 7 bases remained unmatched. Per the germline V gene, CDR1 is SQVTM and CDR2 is ANQGSEA. CDR3 size: 14 residues. CDR3 amino acids: CSVHSRLAYNEQFF. The CDR3 DNA reads as TGCAGCGTTCACAGTCGACTAGCGTACAATGAGCAGTTCTTC.

The V and J genes are TRBV5-4 and TRBJ2-3; D might be TRBD1 (6 bases). The CDR3 runs to 16 residues. Trimming took off 0 bases at V and 1 base at J, with 12 bases between the two ends. Germline V gene sequence: CDR1 SGHNT, CDR2 YYREEE (reference sequence). CDR3 protein: CASSLESGVGTDTQYF. CDR3 coding DNA: TGTGCCAGCAGCTTGGAGTCAGGGGTTGGCACAGATACGCAGTATTTT.

The V and J genes are TRBV19 and TRBJ1-1, with 10 positions matching TRBD1. From germline, CDR1 is LNHDA and CDR2 SQIVND (reference sequence). CDR3 length: 16 amino acids. The V gene end was trimmed by 9 bases and the J gene end by 4 bases; junction bases not matched to a gene: 14. The DNA of the CDR3 is TGTGCCAGCGAAAGGACAGGGGGTTTCGAGGCCACTGAAGCTTTCTTT. This codes for CASERTGGFEATEAFF. Based on the CDR3 plus reference TRBV19 and TRBJ1-1, the full variable domain is DGGITQSPKYLFRKEGQNVTLSCEQNLNHDAMYWYRQDPGQGLRLIYYSQIVNDFQKGDIAEGYSVSREKKESFPLTVTSAQKNPTAFYLCASERTGGFEATEAFFGQGTRLTVV.

The V gene is TRBV9, the J gene TRBJ1-2; 10 bases are shared with TRBD1. After removal of 3 bases from V and 8 bases from J, the junction contained 7 bases not matched to a gene. The CDR3 consists of 14 residues. Germline-derived CDR1 and CDR2 are SGDLS and YYNGEE. This CDR3 reads CASSAGDRGWGYTF. The CDR3 bases are TGTGCCAGCAGCGCCGGGGACAGGGGATGGGGCTACACCTTC.

This clone has only one observation. V gene TRBV7-2 combines with J gene TRBJ1-2; 8 bases are shared with TRBD1. Germline trimming cut 6 bases from V and 4 bases from J; bases unmatched to any gene: 4. In germline, CDR1 is SGHTA, CDR2 FQGNSA. The CDR3 covers 13 residues. CDR3 sequence: CASSSDRAYGYTF. The DNA for the CDR3 is TGTGCCAGCAGTTCGGACAGGGCCTATGGCTACACCTTC.

This clone turned up a few times. The rearrangement uses TRBV6-1 and TRBJ1-2; D gene unclear. The CDR3 covers 14 residues. Germline CDR1 MNHNS, CDR2 SASEGT. V was pared by 3 bases and J by 6 bases, with 14 bases between. The CDR3 is CASSEALASDGYTF. For the CDR3, the DNA is TGTGCCAGCAGTGAGGCCCTAGCAAGCGATGGCTACACCTTC.

The sample holds one count of this clone. CDR3 residues: CASSSYRTGRDSPLHF. The CDR3, as DNA: TGTGCCAGCAGCTCTTACCGGACAGGAAGGGATTCACCCCTCCACTTT. The gene calls are TRBV11-3 and TRBJ1-6, with TRBD1 identical over 7 bases. This CDR3 has 16 residues. The ends lost 4 bases at V and 8 bases at J; junction bases unmatched: 11. Germline-derived CDR1 and CDR2 are SGHNT and YENEEA.

This clone was observed once. The J gene is TRBJ2-7, the V gene TRBV11-2; a possible D gene is TRBD1 (5 bases). V was clipped by 5 bases and J by 4 bases, with 9 bases between them. Germline CDR1 is SGHAT and CDR2 is FQNNGV. There are 12 residues in the CDR3. The CDR3 region is CASSPTAYEQYF. In DNA form, the CDR3 reads TGTGCCAGCAGCCCGACAGCTTACGAGCAGTACTTC.

The rearrangement uses TRBV10-2 and TRBJ2-4; 9 bases are shared with TRBD1. V lost 1 base, J lost 0 bases, and 7 bases stayed unmatched. The CDR3 covers 18 residues. CDR1 WSHSY and CDR2 SAAADI come from the germline V gene. DNA for the CDR3: TGCGCCAGCAGTGAGTGGAAGGGACAGGGACTAGCCAAAAACATTCAGTACTTC. Its protein product is CASSEWKGQGLAKNIQYF.

The chain joins TRBV21-1 to TRBJ2-7; TRBD2 reflects the table's D call only, with no check against the DNA. TRBV21-1 is recorded as a pseudogene. This CDR3 is built from 14 residues. DNA for the CDR3: TGTGCCAGCAGCAAAGCGCGGGGGAGCTACGAGCAGTACTTC. It yields the protein CASSKARGSYEQYF.